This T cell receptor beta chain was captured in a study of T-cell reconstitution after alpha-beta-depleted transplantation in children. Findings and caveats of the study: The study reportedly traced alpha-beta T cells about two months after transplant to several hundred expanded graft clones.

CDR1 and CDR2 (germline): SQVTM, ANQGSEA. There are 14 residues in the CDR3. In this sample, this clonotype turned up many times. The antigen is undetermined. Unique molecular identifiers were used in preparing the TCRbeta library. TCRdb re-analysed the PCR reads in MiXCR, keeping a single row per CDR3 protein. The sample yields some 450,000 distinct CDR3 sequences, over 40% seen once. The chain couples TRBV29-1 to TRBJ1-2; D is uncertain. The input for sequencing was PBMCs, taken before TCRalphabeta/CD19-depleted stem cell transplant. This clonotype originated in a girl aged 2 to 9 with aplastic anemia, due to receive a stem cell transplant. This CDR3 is CARREGPPNYGYTF. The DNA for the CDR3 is TGCGCACGACGAGAGGGCCCCCCTAACTATGGCTACACCTTC. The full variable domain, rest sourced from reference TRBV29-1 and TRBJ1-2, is SAVISQKPSRDICQRGTSLTIQCQVDSQVTMMFWYRQQPGQSLTLIATANQGSEATYESGFVIDKFPISRPNLTFSTLTVSNMSPEDSSIYLCARREGPPNYGYTFGSGTRLTVV.